The clone carrying this T cell receptor (beta chain) was observed a few times. What it binds is unknown. These data come from a study of cytomegalovirus exposure and HLA in healthy donors. The overall study: Earlier, almost 120 million unique TCR beta sequences were recovered from 200 million or so T cells by an analysis. Study-level points and caveats: DRB1 showed the most TCR associations and HLA-C the fewest in a later analysis, as rates varied by HLA locus. When a later analysis compared HLA-associated TCR beta chains with equally common others, the HLA-associated chains turned out to be more clonally expanded and to have lower generation probabilities.

Both 60 Vbeta primers and 13 Jbeta primers went into the PCR. Generated by immunoSEQ multiplex PCR, the TCRdb table keeps only in-frame clones and is missing some. This sample carries about 130,000 clones, over 70% of them seen once, and the ten largest clones take 3% to 3.5%. The sequence was obtained from a woman in her forties or fifties in good health and CMV-seronegative. The source material was PBMCs.

CDR3 nucleotide sequence: TGTGCCAGTAGTGCCGGTTCTTCCCAGCATTTT. Translated, it gives CASSAGSSQHF. The gene calls are TRBV19 and TRBJ1-5; D call uncertain. Germline V gene data show CDR1 as LNHDA and CDR2 as SQIVND (reference sequence). CDR3 length equals 11 residues. The V end lost 5 bases, the J end lost 11 bases, and 10 bases lay between the germline ends.